The 17 T cell receptor beta chains listed next were all sequenced from one sample in a study of control samples from healthy donors and cancer patients. TCRdb's copy holds only in-frame clones and misses some; the assay was immunoSEQ multiplex PCR. The data show fewer than 200,000 clones, with roughly 93% seen just once and roughly 3.9% held by the top ten. The sequencing sample was made of blood. The origin of the receptors is a woman aged 55-69 years in good health.

Here the CDR3 reads CASSLNEKLFF. CDR3 bases: TGCGCCAGCAGCTTGAATGAAAAACTGTTTTTT. The chain employs TRBV5-1 and TRBJ1-4, with D uncertain. Trimming pared 1 base from V and 5 bases from J, leaving 0 bases between. The germline CDR1 and CDR2 sequences are SGHRS and YFSETQ. The CDR3 has 11 residues.

The V call is TRBV3-1 (or the pseudogene TRBV3-2), the J call TRBJ2-3, with D maybe TRBD2 (5 bases). Germline V CDR1 and CDR2: LGHDT, YNNKEL (reference sequence). The V and J ends lost 2 bases and 1 base respectively, with 7 bases between them. This CDR3 is 14 amino acids long. The CDR3 loop reads CASSQSGGTDTQYF. CDR3 nucleotides: TGTGCCAGCAGCCAATCCGGGGGCACAGATACGCAGTATTTT.

The chain has TRBV2 and TRBJ1-6; D ambiguous. Looked up from germline, CDR1 is SNHLY and CDR2 is FYNNEI. V lost 6 bases and J 3 bases, leaving 6 bases between the germline ends. The CDR3 is made up of 13 amino acids. CDR3 residues: CASRTVYNSPLHF. CDR3 DNA sequence: TGTGCCAGCAGGACGGTCTATAATTCACCCCTCCACTTT.

The chain uses TRBV6-6 and TRBJ1-2; TRBD1 agrees at 10 bases. Germline CDR1 reads MNHNY; CDR2 reads SVGAGI (reference sequence). J was trimmed by 7 bases and V by 4 bases; bases with no gene match: 6. The CDR3 contains 14 residues. CDR3 sequence: CASSLTGGGGGYTF. The CDR3 bases are TGTGCCAGCAGTTTGACAGGGGGCGGAGGTGGCTACACCTTC.

The chain has TRBV15 and TRBJ1-4; D call uncertain. V shed 1 base and J shed 11 bases, with 8 bases lying between them. CDR1 and CDR2 (germline): LNHNV, YYDKDF (reference sequence). The CDR3 is made up of 12 amino acids. The CDR3 DNA reads as TGTGCCACCAGCAGAGGAGGTGGTAAACTGTTTTTT. As protein: CATSRGGGKLFF.

The V call is TRBV7-8, the J call TRBJ1-4; 9 bases fit TRBD1. The CDR3 has 15 amino acids. After removal of 3 bases from V and 8 bases from J, the junction contained 7 bases not matched to a gene. The germline gives CDR1 SGHVS, CDR2 FQNEAQ. The CDR3 DNA reads as TGTGCCAGCAGCTTGGCCCGGGACAGGGTAGAAAAACTGTTTTTT. Translation: CASSLARDRVEKLFF.

A single count supports this clone. The chain has TRBV24-1 and TRBJ1-1, with D unresolved. Germline values: CDR1 KGHDR, CDR2 SFDVKD. The CDR3 has 16 residues. Trimming shortened V by 1 base and J by 1 base, and 12 bases separated the two germline ends. As DNA, the CDR3 is TGTGCCACCAGTGATTTTTATCCAGGATGGAACACTGAAGCTTTCTTT. It is translated as CATSDFYPGWNTEAFF.

J is TRBJ1-2 and V is TRBV4-3; D is ambiguous. The CDR3 runs 15 residues. Germline CDR1 LGHNA, CDR2 YSLEER. Trimming stripped 0 bases from V and 5 bases from J, with 13 bases between. The DNA of the CDR3 is TGCGCCAGCAGCCAAGAACGGGCCAGGAATTATGGCTACACCTTC. It is translated as CASSQERARNYGYTF.

The chain uses TRBV12-3 or TRBV12-4 and TRBJ2-7; 9 bases match TRBD1. This CDR3 comprises 12 residues. V lost 5 bases to trimming and J lost 12 bases; unmatched junction nucleotides: 8. The CDR3 DNA sequence: TGTGCCAGCAGTGCCGCGAACAGGGGGCTGTACTTC. The encoded protein is CASSAANRGLYF.

The chain joins TRBV7-6 to TRBJ1-2; TRBD1 matches 10 bases. J gave up 3 bases and V 5 bases, and 9 bases lay outside the gene matches. The CDR3 has 16 amino acids. Looked up from germline, CDR1 is SGHVS and CDR2 is FNYEAQ. CDR3 residues: CASSVGQGVGHYGYTF. The CDR3 bases are TGTGCCAGCAGCGTAGGACAGGGGGTAGGCCACTATGGCTACACCTTC. Together with reference TRBV7-6 and TRBJ1-2, the CDR3 gives the full variable domain: GAGVSQSPRYKVTKRGQDVALRCDPISGHVSLYWYRQALGQGPEFLTYFNYEAQQDKSGLPNDRFSAERPEGSISTLTIQRTEQRDSAMYRCASSVGQGVGHYGYTFGSGTRLTVV.

The count of this clone is one. This rearrangement joins TRBV10-3 to TRBJ1-2; 7 nucleotides match TRBD1. V lost 6 bases and J lost 3; bases outside the gene matches: 10. Germline V gene data show CDR1 as ENHRY and CDR2 as SYGVKD. The CDR3 runs 15 residues. The CDR3 loop is CAISSTGQEDYGYTF. The DNA of the CDR3 is TGTGCCATCAGCTCGACAGGACAGGAGGACTATGGCTACACCTTC.

V gene TRBV4-3 combines with J gene TRBJ1-2; a possible D gene is TRBD1 (6 bases). V gave up 0 bases and J gave up 5 bases, with 13 bases separating them. Germline V gene lookup returns CDR1 LGHNA and CDR2 YSLEER. The CDR3 totals 15 residues. CDR3 amino acids: CASSQDGGARYGYTF. Here the CDR3 DNA reads TGCGCCAGCAGCCAAGATGGGGGGGCTCGGTATGGCTACACCTTC.

CDR3 DNA sequence: TGTGCCAGCAGCTTGATTGGCCCCGCGGTTGGGACCCAGTACTTC. It is translated as CASSLIGPAVGTQYF. The genes are TRBV5-6 and TRBJ2-5, with unresolved D. The CDR3 is 15 amino acids. Trimming pared 1 base from V and 7 bases from J, leaving 17 bases between. Germline-derived CDR1 and CDR2 are SGHDT and YYEEEE.

CDR3 region: CASSLGASNSPLHF. DNA for the CDR3: TGCGCCAGCAGCTTGGGGGCCTCGAATTCACCCCTCCACTTT. This sequence joins TRBV5-1 and TRBJ1-6; D not resolved. The germline gives CDR1 SGHRS, CDR2 YFSETQ. The CDR3 consists of 14 residues. V lost 0 bases to trimming and J lost 7 bases, with 8 bases between them.

V usage is TRBV11-2 and J usage is TRBJ1-2, with TRBD1 matching over 8 bases. CDR1 is SGHAT and CDR2 is FQNNGV in the germline V gene. Unmatched junction bases numbered 6, after V lost 5 bases and J lost 7 bases. CDR3 length: 13 amino acids. Here the CDR3 reads CASSKDRDGGYTF. The CDR3 DNA sequence: TGTGCCAGCAGCAAGGACAGGGACGGTGGCTACACCTTC.

The chain combines TRBV12-5 with TRBJ2-1; D gene unclear. The CDR3 has 17 residues. The ends were cut back, 2 bases at V and 4 bases at J, with 18 bases in the middle. The germline gives CDR1 LGHNT, CDR2 FRNRAP. The CDR3 region is CASGLLTSIHSYNEQFF. The CDR3, as DNA: TGTGCTAGTGGTTTGCTCACCTCGATCCACTCATACAATGAGCAGTTCTTC.

This clone was recorded once. This chain's CDR3 is CASSQDLGGRQFF. The CDR3 coding sequence is TGCGCCAGCAGCCAAGATTTGGGGGGCAGGCAGTTCTTC. The V and J genes are TRBV4-3 and TRBJ2-1; either TRBD1 or TRBD2 may fit D (6 bases each). Trimming took 0 bases from V and 12 from J, leaving 12 bases between them. Germline-derived CDR1 and CDR2 are LGHNA and YSLEER. The CDR3 totals 13 residues.